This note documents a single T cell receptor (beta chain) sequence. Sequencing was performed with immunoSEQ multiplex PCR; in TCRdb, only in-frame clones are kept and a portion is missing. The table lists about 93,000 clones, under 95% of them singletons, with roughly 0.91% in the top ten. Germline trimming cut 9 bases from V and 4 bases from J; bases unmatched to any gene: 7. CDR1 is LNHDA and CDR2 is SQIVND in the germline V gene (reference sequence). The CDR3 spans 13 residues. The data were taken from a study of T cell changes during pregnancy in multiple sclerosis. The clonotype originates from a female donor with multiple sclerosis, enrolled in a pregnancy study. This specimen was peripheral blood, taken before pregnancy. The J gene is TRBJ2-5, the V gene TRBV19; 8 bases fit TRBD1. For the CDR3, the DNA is TGTGCCAGCACGTCACAGGGGGTAGAGACCCAGTACTTC. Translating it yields CASTSQGVETQYF.